This T cell receptor (beta chain) was obtained from a study of metastatic and nonmetastatic thyroid tumors. Study overall: Repertoires from blood and tumor or nodule tissue of malignant and benign thyroid patients were compared. Overall study results and limits: Reportedly, malignant thyroid tumors had significantly higher TCR beta diversity than benign nodules, in blood and tumor.

Looked up from germline, CDR1 is SGHRS and CDR2 is YFSETQ. The CDR3 loop spans 15 amino acids. To note about this clone: What it binds is not known. The junction differs from germline at one of its ends, possibly a read error.

Per the authors' pipeline: Differences in CDR3 between clinicopathological groups were drawn on to build a classifier intended to discriminate distant-metastatic papillary thyroid cancer patients. With MiXCR, TCRdb reprocessed the PCR reads. The V and J calls, along with clone size, are taken from TCRdb and not from the paper's own processing. The table shows tens of thousands of clones, with about 17% occurring only once. All patients reached thyroid surgery having received no treatment beforehand. This TCR was sampled from a female donor with papillary thyroid cancer or a benign thyroid nodule (not recorded which). Some clones in this sample may be carry-over from other donors' samples. Sequenced sample: tumor tissue. V usage is TRBV5-1 and J usage is TRBJ1-5; D not certain. The CDR3 reads CASSLGVGGNQAQHF. The CDR3 bases are TGCGCCAGCAGCTTGGGGGTCGGAGGCAATCAGGCCCAGCATTTT.